The 15 T cell receptor beta chains listed next were all sequenced from one sample in a study of blood T cell repertoires in COVID-19. Produced via immunoSEQ multiplex PCR; TCRdb's table is partial and in-frame only. This repertoire shows approximately 50,000 clones, about 91% found once; its top ten account for 5.5% to 6.5%. Sequencing used peripheral blood. These receptors all stem from a man in his forties or fifties with active COVID-19.

The chain carries TRBV5-6 and TRBJ1-2; 8 positions match TRBD1. The V and J ends lost 4 bases and 4 bases, in that order; junction bases with no gene match: 6. Germline lookup yields CDR1 SGHDT and CDR2 YYEEEE. The CDR3 contains 14 residues. CDR3 loop: CASSGRTGLYGYTF. The CDR3 region has the DNA TGTGCCAGCAGCGGCAGGACAGGGCTCTATGGCTACACCTTC.

The chain couples TRBV30 to TRBJ1-3, with 12 nucleotides matching TRBD1. The CDR3 is 16 amino acids. The V segment lost 7 bases and the J segment 1 base; nucleotides outside the gene matches: 8. The germline V gene has CDR1 GTSNPN and CDR2 SVGIG (reference sequence). CDR3 in amino acids: CAYSGTGGFSGNTIYF. DNA for the CDR3: TGTGCCTACTCCGGGACAGGGGGCTTTTCTGGAAACACCATATATTTT.

The rearrangement links TRBV12-3 or TRBV12-4 to TRBJ2-3, with D perhaps TRBD1 (5 bases). Trimming cost V 3 bases and J 6 bases, with 10 bases left between them. The CDR3 spans 13 residues. The CDR3 reads CASSFWGEDTQYF. The CDR3 DNA sequence: TGTGCCAGCAGTTTTTGGGGCGAGGATACGCAGTATTTT.

A note on this clone: This sample includes further DNA sequences coding for the same CDR3. V is TRBV27 and J is TRBJ2-7; weak D call: TRBD2 (5 bases). The V gene lost 2 bases and the J gene lost 3 bases, with 8 bases spanning the gap. CDR1 MNHEY and CDR2 SMNVEV come from the germline V gene (reference sequence). The CDR3 is made up of 13 amino acids. The CDR3: CASSLAGGYEQYF. The DNA of the CDR3 is TGTGCCAGCAGTTTAGCCGGAGGCTACGAGCAGTACTTC.

The J gene is TRBJ1-4, the V gene TRBV2, with TRBD1 matching 7 bases. CDR3 length: 14 residues. The J segment lost 7 bases and the V segment lost 6 bases, leaving 8 bases of the junction unmatched. Per germline, CDR1 SNHLY and CDR2 FYNNEI. The CDR3 is CASSTGTALEKLFF. CDR3 nucleotide sequence: TGTGCCAGCAGCACCGGGACAGCGCTTGAAAAACTGTTTTTT.

The genes are TRBV5-1 and TRBJ2-7, with D possibly TRBD1 on 6 matching bases. The CDR3 consists of 18 residues. V lost 4 bases to trimming and J lost 0 bases, with 23 bases between them. Germline-derived CDR1 and CDR2 are SGHRS and YFSETQ. CDR3 sequence: CASSPDSPDALSSYEQYF. The CDR3 DNA sequence: TGCGCCAGCAGCCCGGACAGCCCGGACGCACTGAGCTCCTACGAGCAGTACTTC. The full variable domain, in which reference TRBV5-1 and TRBJ2-7 provide the parts outside the CDR3, is KAGVTQTPRYLIKTRGQQVTLSCSPISGHRSVSWYQQTPGQGLQFLFEYFSETQRNKGNFPGRFSGRQFSNSRSEMNVSTLELGDSALYLCASSPDSPDALSSYEQYFGPGTRLTVT.

The CDR3 bases are TGCAGCGTTGCAGGGTTCAGTTACGAGCAGTACTTC. Encoded protein: CSVAGFSYEQYF. The J gene is TRBJ2-7, the V gene TRBV29-1; perhaps TRBD1 as D (5 bases). CDR3 size: 12 residues. Germline loops: CDR1 SQVTM, CDR2 ANQGSEA. Deletions cut 4 bases from V and 4 bases from J, with 11 bases between.

The rearrangement links TRBV2 to TRBJ1-1; tentatively, D is TRBD1 (6 bases). There are 14 residues in the CDR3. Trimming shortened V by 4 bases and J by 8 bases, and 17 bases separated the two germline ends. Germline loops: CDR1 SNHLY, CDR2 FYNNEI. The CDR3: CASSADSQLSEAFF. The DNA of the CDR3 is TGTGCCAGCAGTGCGGACAGCCAGCTTTCGGAAGCTTTCTTT. Full variable domain (outside the CDR3, taken from reference TRBV2 and TRBJ1-1): EPEVTQTPSHQVTQMGQEVILRCVPISNHLYFYWYRQILGQKVEFLVSFYNNEISEKSEIFDDQFSVERPDGSNFTLKIRSTKLEDSAMYFCASSADSQLSEAFFGQGTRLTVV.

The V gene is TRBV27, the J gene TRBJ1-2; 8 nucleotides line up with TRBD1. Germline V CDR1 and CDR2: MNHEY, SMNVEV (reference sequence). There are 16 residues in the CDR3. Losses at the gene ends were 5 bases for V and 3 bases for J; bases not matched to a gene: 11. The CDR3 bases are TGTGCCAGCAGTCCATACCTGGACAGGGAGGACTATGGCTACACCTTC. Its protein product is CASSPYLDREDYGYTF.

This clone was seen more than once but under ten times. The chain recombines TRBV11-2 with TRBJ2-3, with D possibly matching TRBD1 (7 bases). Germline assignment: CDR1 SGHAT and CDR2 FQNNGV. V dropped 3 bases and J dropped 10 bases, with 17 bases sitting between them. The CDR3 runs 14 residues. The CDR3 sequence is CASSFVSGGGSQYF. DNA of the CDR3: TGTGCCAGCAGCTTCGTTAGCGGAGGGGGCTCGCAGTATTTT.

The chain has TRBV18 and TRBJ2-1, with a tentative D call TRBD1 (6 bases). V shed 4 bases and J shed 8 bases, with 6 bases lying between them. The germline V gene encodes CDR1 KGHSH and CDR2 LQKENI. The CDR3 contains 11 residues. The CDR3 nucleotides read TGTGCCAGCTCACAGGGGGATGAGCAGTTCTTC. This encodes CASSQGDEQFF.

The genes are TRBV5-1 and TRBJ2-7; 10 bases agree with TRBD1. CDR1 and CDR2 (germline): SGHRS, YFSETQ. The V segment lost 3 bases and the J segment 5 bases; nucleotides outside the gene matches: 5. CDR3 length: 14 amino acids. The CDR3 loop reads CASSSTTGGDEQYF. The CDR3, as DNA: TGCGCCAGCAGCTCGACGACAGGGGGCGACGAGCAGTACTTC.

The chain couples TRBV11-2 to TRBJ2-5, with TRBD2 identical over 13 bases. CDR1 SGHAT and CDR2 FQNNGV come from the germline V gene. The CDR3 runs 15 residues. The V segment lost 4 bases and the J segment 7 bases; nucleotides outside the gene matches: 6. The chain's CDR3 is CASSSGTSGTGTQYF. For the CDR3, the DNA is TGTGCCAGCAGCTCCGGGACTAGCGGGACGGGGACCCAGTACTTC.

The chain carries TRBV3-1 (or the pseudogene TRBV3-2) and TRBJ2-3, with D possibly matching TRBD1 (5 bases). V dropped 4 bases and J dropped 1 base, with 9 bases sitting between them. This CDR3 has 14 amino acids. Germline-derived CDR1 and CDR2 are LGHDT and YNNKEL (reference sequence). The CDR3 sequence: CASSRGVGTDTQYF. CDR3 sequence (DNA): TGTGCCAGCAGCCGGGGCGTCGGCACAGATACGCAGTATTTT.

This chain joins TRBV25-1 and TRBJ1-6, with a tentative D call TRBD1 (6 bases). CDR1 and CDR2 from the germline V gene are MGHDK and SYGVNS. The CDR3 is made up of 17 amino acids. V lost 6 bases, J lost 0 bases, and 15 bases lay in between. The DNA for the CDR3 is TGTGCCAGCAGGGGAAAAACAGGGAGCTCCTATAATTCACCCCTCCACTTT. The encoded protein is CASRGKTGSSYNSPLHF.